This TCR beta chain was recovered during a study of regulatory T cells in long-lasting Graves disease. Investigators prepared the TCR beta libraries by applying iRepertoire HTBI primers and Arm-PCR of CDR3 regions. In TCRdb, the multiplex PCR reads were re-called with MiXCR into one record per CDR3 protein. The sample has roughly 610,000 distinct CDR3 sequences, 15% to 20% seen once; the top ten hold around 11%. Germline CDR1 is DFQATT and CDR2 is SNEGSKA (reference sequence). This CDR3 contains 14 residues. Specified time point: newly diagnosed GD, antithyroid drugs for less than 3 months. Making the TCR library involved RNA that had been extracted from PBMCs. In its sample, this clonotype was seen once. The same data also contributed to another study, on T cells in Graves' hyperthyroidism and ophthalmopathy.

The V call is TRBV20-1, the J call TRBJ2-1, with D perhaps matching TRBD1 or TRBD2 (5 bases each). TRBJ2-5 matches the DNA end more closely, so the J call is doubtful. The clonotype originates from a man aged 18 to 35 with Graves disease. Material: peripheral blood mononuclear cells (PBMCs), obtained at new diagnosis, from a patient treated with antithyroid drugs. DNA of the CDR3: TGCAGTGCTACCCCACCCGAGGGGATGGAGACCCAGTACTTC. Its translation is CSATPPEGMETQYF.